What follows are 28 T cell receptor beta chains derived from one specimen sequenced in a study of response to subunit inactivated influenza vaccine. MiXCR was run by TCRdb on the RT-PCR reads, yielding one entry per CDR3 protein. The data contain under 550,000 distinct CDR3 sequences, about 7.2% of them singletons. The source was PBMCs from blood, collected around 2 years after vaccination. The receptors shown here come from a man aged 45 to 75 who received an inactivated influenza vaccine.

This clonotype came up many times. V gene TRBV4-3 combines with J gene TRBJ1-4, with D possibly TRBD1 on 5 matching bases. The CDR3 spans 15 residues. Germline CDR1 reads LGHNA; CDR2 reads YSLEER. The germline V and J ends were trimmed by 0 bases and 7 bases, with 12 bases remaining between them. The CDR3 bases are TGCGCCAGCAGCCAAGATTTGAGGGGCTTTGAAAAACTGTTTTTT. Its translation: CASSQDLRGFEKLFF.

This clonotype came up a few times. The chain's CDR3 is CASSPPYQGRVNYGYTF. In DNA, the CDR3 is TGTGCCAGCAGTCCACCTTACCAGGGGAGAGTTAACTATGGCTACACCTTC. V usage is TRBV4-2 and J usage is TRBJ1-2, with D perhaps matching TRBD1 (6 bases). Germline V CDR1 and CDR2: LGHNA, YNFKEQ. The CDR3 spans 17 residues. Deletions cut 6 bases from V and 1 base from J, with 21 bases between.

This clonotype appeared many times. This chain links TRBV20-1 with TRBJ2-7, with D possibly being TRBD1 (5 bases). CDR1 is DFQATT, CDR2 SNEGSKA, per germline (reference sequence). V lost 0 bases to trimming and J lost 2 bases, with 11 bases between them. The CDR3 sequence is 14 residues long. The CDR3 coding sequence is TGCAGTGCTAGAGAATGGAGACAGACCTACGAGCAGTACTTC. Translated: CSAREWRQTYEQYF.

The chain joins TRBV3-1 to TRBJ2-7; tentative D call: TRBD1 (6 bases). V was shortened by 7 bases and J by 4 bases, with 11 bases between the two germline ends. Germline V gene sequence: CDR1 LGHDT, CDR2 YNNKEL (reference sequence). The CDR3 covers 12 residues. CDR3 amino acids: CASTQQGYEQYF. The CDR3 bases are TGTGCCAGCACCCAGCAGGGGTACGAGCAGTACTTC.

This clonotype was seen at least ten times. Here the CDR3 reads CASSSDRGYGYTF. As DNA, the CDR3 is TGTGCCAGCAGTTCAGACAGGGGTTATGGCTACACCTTC. V is TRBV12-3 or TRBV12-4 and J is TRBJ1-2; 8 bases align to TRBD1. Trimming cost V 4 bases and J 5 bases; bases outside gene matches: 3. The CDR3 consists of 13 residues.

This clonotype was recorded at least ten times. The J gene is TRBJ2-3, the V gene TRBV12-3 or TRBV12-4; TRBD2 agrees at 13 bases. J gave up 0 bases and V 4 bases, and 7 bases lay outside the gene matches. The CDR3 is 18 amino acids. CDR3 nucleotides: TGTGCCAGCAGTTGGGGACTAGCGGGGACGAATAGCACAGATACGCAGTATTTT. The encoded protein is CASSWGLAGTNSTDTQYF.

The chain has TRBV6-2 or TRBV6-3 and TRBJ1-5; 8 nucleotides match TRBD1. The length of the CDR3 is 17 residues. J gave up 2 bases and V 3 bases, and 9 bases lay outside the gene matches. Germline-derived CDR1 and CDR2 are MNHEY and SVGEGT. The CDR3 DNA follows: TGTGCCAGCAGTTATCCCCTTGGGACAGGAGGCAATCAGCCCCAGCATTTT. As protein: CASSYPLGTGGNQPQHF.

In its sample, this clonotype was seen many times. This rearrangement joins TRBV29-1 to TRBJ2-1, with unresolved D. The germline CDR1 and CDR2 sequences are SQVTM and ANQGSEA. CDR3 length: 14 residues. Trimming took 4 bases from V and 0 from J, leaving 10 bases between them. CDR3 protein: CSVVGGNSYNEQFF. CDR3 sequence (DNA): TGCAGCGTTGTAGGCGGAAACTCCTACAATGAGCAGTTCTTC.

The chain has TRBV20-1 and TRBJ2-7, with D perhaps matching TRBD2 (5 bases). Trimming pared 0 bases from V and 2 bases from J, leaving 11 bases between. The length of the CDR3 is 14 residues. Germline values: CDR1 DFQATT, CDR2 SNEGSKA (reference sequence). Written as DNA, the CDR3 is TGCAGTGCTAGAGATCTGAGGGCCACCTACGAGCAGTACTTC. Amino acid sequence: CSARDLRATYEQYF.

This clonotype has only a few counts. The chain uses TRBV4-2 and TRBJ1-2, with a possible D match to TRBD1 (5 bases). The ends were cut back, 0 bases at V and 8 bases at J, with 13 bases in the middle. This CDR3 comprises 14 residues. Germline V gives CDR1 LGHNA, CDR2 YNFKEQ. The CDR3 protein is CASSQDRQGRGYTF. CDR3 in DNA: TGTGCCAGCAGCCAAGATAGGCAGGGAAGGGGCTACACCTTC.

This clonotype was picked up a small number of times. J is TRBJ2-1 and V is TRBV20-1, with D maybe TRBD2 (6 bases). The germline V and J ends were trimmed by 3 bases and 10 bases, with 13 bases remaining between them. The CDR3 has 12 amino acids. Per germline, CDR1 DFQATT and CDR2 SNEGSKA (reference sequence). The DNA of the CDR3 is TGCAGTGCTAGCGGGAGTAAAAAAGAGCAGTTCTTC. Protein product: CSASGSKKEQFF.

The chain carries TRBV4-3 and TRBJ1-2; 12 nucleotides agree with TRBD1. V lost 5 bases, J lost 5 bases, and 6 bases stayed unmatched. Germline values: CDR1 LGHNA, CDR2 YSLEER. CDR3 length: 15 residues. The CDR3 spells CASSGGDRGLYGYTF. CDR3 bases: TGCGCCAGCAGCGGCGGGGACAGGGGGCTTTATGGCTACACCTTC.

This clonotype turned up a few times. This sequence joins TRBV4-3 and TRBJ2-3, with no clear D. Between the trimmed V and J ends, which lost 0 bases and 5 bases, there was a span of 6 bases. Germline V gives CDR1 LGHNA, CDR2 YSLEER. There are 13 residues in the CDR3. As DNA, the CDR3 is TGCGCCAGCAGCCAAGATCTGGAAGATACGCAGTATTTT. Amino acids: CASSQDLEDTQYF.

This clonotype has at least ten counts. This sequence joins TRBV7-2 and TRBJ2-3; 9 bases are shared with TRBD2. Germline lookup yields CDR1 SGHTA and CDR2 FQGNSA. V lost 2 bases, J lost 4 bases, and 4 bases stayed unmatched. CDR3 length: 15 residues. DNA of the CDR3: TGTGCCAGCAGCTTACGCGGGGGGGGTTCAGATACGCAGTATTTT. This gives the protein CASSLRGGGSDTQYF.

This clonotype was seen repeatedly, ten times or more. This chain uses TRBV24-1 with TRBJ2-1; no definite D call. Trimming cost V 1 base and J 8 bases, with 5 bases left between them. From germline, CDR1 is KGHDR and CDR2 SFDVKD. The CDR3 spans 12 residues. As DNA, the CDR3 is TGTGCCACCAGTGATTTCGTCGATGAGCAGTTCTTC. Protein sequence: CATSDFVDEQFF.

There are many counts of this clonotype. The CDR3 sequence is CASSQELVQETQYF. The CDR3, as DNA: TGTGCCAGCAGCCAAGAATTGGTACAAGAGACCCAGTACTTC. J is TRBJ2-5 and V is TRBV14; D unclear. V lost 0 bases to trimming and J lost 2 bases, with 7 bases between them. Germline lookup yields CDR1 SGHDN and CDR2 FVKESK. CDR3 length: 14 amino acids.

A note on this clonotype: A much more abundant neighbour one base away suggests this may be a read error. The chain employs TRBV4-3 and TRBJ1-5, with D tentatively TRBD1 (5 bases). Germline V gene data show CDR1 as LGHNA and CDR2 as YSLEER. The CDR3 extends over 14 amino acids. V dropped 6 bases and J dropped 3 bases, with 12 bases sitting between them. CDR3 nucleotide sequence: TGCGCCAGCAGTCTACAGGAAAACAATCAGCCCCAGCATTTT. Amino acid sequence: CASSLQENNQPQHF.

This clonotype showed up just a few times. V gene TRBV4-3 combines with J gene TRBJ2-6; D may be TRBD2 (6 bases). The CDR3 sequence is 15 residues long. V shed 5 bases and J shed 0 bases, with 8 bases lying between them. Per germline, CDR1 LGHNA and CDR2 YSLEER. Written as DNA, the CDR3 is TGCGCCAGCAGCGCGGGAAGCTCTGGGGCCAACGTCCTGACTTTC. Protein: CASSAGSSGANVLTF.

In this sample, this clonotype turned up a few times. As DNA, the CDR3 is TGTGCCAGCAGTTACGGGACAGGGTTGAACACTGAAGCTTTCTTT. Translating gives CASSYGTGLNTEAFF. The genes are TRBV6-5 and TRBJ1-1; the match to TRBD1 covers 9 bases. V lost 2 bases, J lost 0 bases, and 1 base stayed unmatched. The CDR3 has 15 amino acids. Germline CDR1 reads MNHEY; CDR2 reads SVGAGI.

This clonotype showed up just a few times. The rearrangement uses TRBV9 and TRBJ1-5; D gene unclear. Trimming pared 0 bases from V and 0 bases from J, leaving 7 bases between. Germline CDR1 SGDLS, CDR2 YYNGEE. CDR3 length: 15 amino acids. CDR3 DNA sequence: TGTGCCAGCAGCGTAGGCCCGTATAGCAATCAGCCCCAGCATTTT. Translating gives CASSVGPYSNQPQHF.

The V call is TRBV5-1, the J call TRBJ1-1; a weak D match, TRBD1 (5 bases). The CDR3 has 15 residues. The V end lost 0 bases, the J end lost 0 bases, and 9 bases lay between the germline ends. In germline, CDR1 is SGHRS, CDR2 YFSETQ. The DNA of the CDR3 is TGCGCCAGCAGCTTGGAACCGGGGGTGAACACTGAAGCTTTCTTT. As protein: CASSLEPGVNTEAFF.

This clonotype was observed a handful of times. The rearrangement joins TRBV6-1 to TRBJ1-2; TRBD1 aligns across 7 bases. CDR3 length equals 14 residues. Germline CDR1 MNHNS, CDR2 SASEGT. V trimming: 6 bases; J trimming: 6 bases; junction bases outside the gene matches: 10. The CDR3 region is CASRDHTGADGYTF. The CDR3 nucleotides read TGTGCCAGCAGGGATCATACAGGGGCTGATGGCTACACCTTC.

The DNA for the CDR3 is TGTGCCTTCTCCGACAGGGCCTACGAGCAGTACTTC. This sequence encodes CAFSDRAYEQYF. This chain links TRBV30 with TRBJ2-7; 7 nucleotides match TRBD1. Trimming removed 7 bases from V and 2 bases from J; junction bases left unmatched: 5. CDR1 GTSNPN and CDR2 SVGIG come from the germline V gene (reference sequence). The CDR3 extends over 12 amino acids.

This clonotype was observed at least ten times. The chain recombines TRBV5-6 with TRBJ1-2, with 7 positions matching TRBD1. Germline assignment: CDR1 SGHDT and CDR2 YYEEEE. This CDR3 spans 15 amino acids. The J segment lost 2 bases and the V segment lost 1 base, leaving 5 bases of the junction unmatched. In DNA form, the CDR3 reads TGTGCCAGCAGCTTGATCGAGACAGGGAACTATGGCTACACCTTC. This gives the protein CASSLIETGNYGYTF.

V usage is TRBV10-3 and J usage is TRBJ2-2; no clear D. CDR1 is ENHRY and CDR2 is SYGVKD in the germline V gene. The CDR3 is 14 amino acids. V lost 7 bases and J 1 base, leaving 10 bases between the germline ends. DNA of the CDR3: TGTGCCATCACGTCCCAGCTGAACACCGGGGAGCTGTTTTTT. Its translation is CAITSQLNTGELFF.

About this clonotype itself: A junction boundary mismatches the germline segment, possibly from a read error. CDR3: CSVLRRDRGTDTQYF. The DNA of the CDR3 is TGCAGCGTTCTCAGACGGGACAGGGGCACGGATACGCAGTATTTT. The chain joins TRBV29-1 to TRBJ2-3, with TRBD1 matching over 10 bases. The CDR3 has 15 amino acids. Germline values: CDR1 SQVTM, CDR2 ANQGSEA.

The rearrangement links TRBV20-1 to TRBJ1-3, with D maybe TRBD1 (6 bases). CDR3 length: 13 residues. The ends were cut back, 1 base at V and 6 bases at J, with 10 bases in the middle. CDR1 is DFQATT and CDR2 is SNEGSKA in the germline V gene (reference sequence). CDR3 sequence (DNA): TGCAGTGCTAGAGCCAGGGGAGAAAACACCATATATTTT. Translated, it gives CSARARGENTIYF.

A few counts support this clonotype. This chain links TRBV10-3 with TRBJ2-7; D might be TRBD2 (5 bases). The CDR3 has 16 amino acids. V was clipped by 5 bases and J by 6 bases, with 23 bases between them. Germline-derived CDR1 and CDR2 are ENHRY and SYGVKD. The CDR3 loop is CAISPNRLTPSGEQYF. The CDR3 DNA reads TGTGCCATCAGTCCGAACAGACTAACCCCCTCTGGCGAGCAGTACTTC.